This T cell receptor beta chain derives from a study of blood T cell repertoires in COVID-19. The authors' processing: The authors estimated nucleated cell counts from reference gene primer amplification. Profiled with immunoSEQ multiplex PCR; TCRdb holds only in-frame clones, not every one. Clonal size and the V and J genes are those of that table, whereas D and trimming came from the DNA. In the table there are about 180,000 clones, around 90% of which are singletons. Participants were aged roughly 18 to 89 years, lived in under 30 US areas, and enrolled virtually. Cohort allocation depended upon clinical history that participants reported. Donors of Cohort 3 who recovered were those that had two negative PCRs, clearance, or symptom resolution. Between the trimmed V and J ends, which lost 1 base and 4 bases, there was a span of 11 bases. Germline assignment: CDR1 MNHNS and CDR2 SASEGT. This CDR3 has 15 residues.

The chain uses TRBV6-1 and TRBJ1-5, with a tentative D call TRBD1 (5 bases). The TCR originated in a woman aged 18-35 years who had recovered from COVID-19. The specimen sequenced was PBMCs or T cells enriched from blood (not recorded which). In DNA, the CDR3 is TGTGCCAGCAGTGAAGGACAGCTCCAAAATCAGCCCCAGCATTTT. It yields the protein CASSEGQLQNQPQHF.